These 24 T cell receptor beta chains came from one sample sequenced in a study of regulatory T cells in long-lasting Graves disease. Specified time point: persistent/refractory GD, antithyroid drugs over 5 years with positive TRAb. From RNA extracted from PBMCs, the TCR library was made. TCR beta libraries were built with iRepertoire HTBI primers and Arm-PCR of CDR3 regions. TCRdb itself ran the multiplex PCR reads through MiXCR, one entry per CDR3 protein. The data hold roughly 400,000 distinct CDR3 sequences, with roughly 20% observed a single time. The source material was peripheral blood mononuclear cells (PBMCs), sampled when the disease was refractory, from a patient treated with antithyroid drugs. Source of these receptors: a female donor with Graves disease.

This sequence joins TRBV7-9 and TRBJ2-2; 8 bases map to TRBD2. The CDR3 totals 18 residues. The ends lost 6 bases at V and 6 bases at J; junction bases unmatched: 18. Per germline, CDR1 SEHNR and CDR2 FQNEAQ (reference sequence). As DNA, the CDR3 is TGTGCCAGCAGGATTCAGAATGAGGCGGGAGGATTCCCCGGGGAGCTGTTTTTT. Its protein is CASRIQNEAGGFPGELFF.

In the case of this clonotype: The conserved final phenylalanine or tryptophan is absent from the CDR3, which likely points to a read error. The chain carries TRBV6-1 and TRBJ2-2; 9 bases align to TRBD1. The CDR3 runs to 16 residues. The trim removed 5 bases at V and 4 bases at J, leaving 8 bases unmatched. Germline V gene lookup returns CDR1 MNHNS and CDR2 SASEGT. The CDR3 DNA is TGTGCCAGCAGTCCATACAGGGGGCAGGGCACCGGGGAGCTGTTTCTT. Translation gives CASSPYRGQGTGELFL.

The rearrangement links TRBV7-9 to TRBJ1-4, with 7 bases aligning to TRBD1. The CDR3 sequence is 18 residues long. The germline CDR1 and CDR2 sequences are SEHNR and FQNEAQ (reference sequence). The V and J ends lost 1 base and 0 bases, in that order; junction bases with no gene match: 8. CDR3 DNA: TGTGCCAGCAGCTTAGAGGCCAGGGGGAGAGCAACTAATGAAAAACTGTTTTTT. Protein: CASSLEARGRATNEKLFF.

The chain joins TRBV19 to TRBJ2-5; D may be TRBD2 (6 bases). Germline CDR1 LNHDA, CDR2 SQIVND (reference sequence). Trimming stripped 4 bases from V and 2 bases from J, with 14 bases between. The CDR3 extends over 15 amino acids. The CDR3 DNA is TGTGCCAGTAGTAGGATTAGCGGACCACAAGAGACCCAGTACTTC. This translates into CASSRISGPQETQYF.

The chain has TRBV6-1 and TRBJ2-7; no clear D gene. Trimming pared 7 bases from V and 1 base from J, leaving 14 bases between. The CDR3 spans 14 residues. Germline lookup yields CDR1 MNHNS and CDR2 SASEGT. CDR3: CASTQAGSSYEQYF. CDR3 DNA: TGTGCCAGCACCCAAGCCGGGTCGTCCTACGAGCAGTACTTC.

This clonotype was seen a handful of times. This chain uses TRBV29-1 with TRBJ2-5; the D call may be TRBD1 or TRBD2 (5 bases each). V was clipped by 4 bases and J by 5 bases, with 17 bases between them. CDR3 length: 14 amino acids. Germline V CDR1 and CDR2: SQVTM, ANQGSEA. CDR3 loop: CSVGEGREWETQYF. Written as DNA, the CDR3 is TGCAGCGTTGGAGAGGGGCGCGAGTGGGAGACCCAGTACTTC.

This clonotype showed up many times. J is TRBJ2-5 and V is TRBV28; 8 nucleotides align to TRBD1. This CDR3 is 16 amino acids long. Germline V CDR1 and CDR2: MDHEN, SYDVKM. After removal of 2 bases from V and 4 bases from J, the junction contained 9 bases not matched to a gene. The CDR3 protein is CASSLDQGARGETQYF. The CDR3 nucleotides are TGTGCCAGCAGTTTAGATCAGGGGGCGAGGGGAGAGACCCAGTACTTC.

This chain joins TRBV24-1 and TRBJ1-5; D might be TRBD1 (5 bases). This CDR3 is built from 13 residues. Germline values: CDR1 KGHDR, CDR2 SFDVKD. V was shortened by 10 bases and J by 0 bases, with 9 bases between the two germline ends. CDR3 protein: CATQGYSNQPQHF. For the CDR3, the DNA is TGTGCCACGCAGGGATATAGCAATCAGCCCCAGCATTTT.

This clonotype was recorded a few times. V gene TRBV9 combines with J gene TRBJ2-1; D is perhaps TRBD2 (5 bases). CDR1 SGDLS and CDR2 YYNGEE come from the germline V gene. The CDR3 totals 15 residues. Between the trimmed V and J ends, which lost 0 bases and 5 bases, there was a span of 12 bases. The CDR3 DNA reads TGTGCCAGCAGCGTAGGAGACGGGAAGAACAATGAGCAGTTCTTC. Residues: CASSVGDGKNNEQFF. Full variable domain (outside the CDR3, taken from reference TRBV9 and TRBJ2-1): DSGVTQTPKHLITATGQRVTLRCSPRSGDLSVYWYQQSLDQGLQFLIQYYNGEERAKGNILERFSAQQFPDLHSELNLSSLELGDSALYFCASSVGDGKNNEQFFGPGTRLTVL.

Many counts were recorded for this clonotype. This rearrangement joins TRBV6-1 to TRBJ1-2; 7 nucleotides agree with TRBD1. Germline V gene data show CDR1 as MNHNS and CDR2 as SASEGT. V was pared by 7 bases and J by 0 bases, with 5 bases of the junction left unmatched. CDR3 length: 14 amino acids. The CDR3 loop reads CASTGTVSNYGYTF. The CDR3 DNA sequence: TGTGCCAGCACCGGGACAGTTTCTAACTATGGCTACACCTTC.

This clonotype was seen only a few times. The chain couples TRBV27 to TRBJ2-3; TRBD2 is a possible D gene (6 bases). Between the trimmed V and J ends, which lost 2 bases and 2 bases, there was a span of 11 bases. The CDR3 covers 15 residues. Germline assignment: CDR1 MNHEY and CDR2 SMNVEV (reference sequence). CDR3: CASSLTPRDTDTQYF. Here the CDR3 DNA reads TGTGCCAGCAGTTTAACCCCGCGGGACACAGATACGCAGTATTTT.

V and J are TRBV20-1 and TRBJ2-7; 7 bases fit TRBD2. V was pared by 1 base and J by 0 bases, with 12 bases of the junction left unmatched. The CDR3 sequence is 17 residues long. The germline V gene has CDR1 DFQATT and CDR2 SNEGSKA (reference sequence). CDR3 in amino acids: CSARGAWERGSSYEQYF. In nucleotides, the CDR3 is TGCAGTGCTAGAGGCGCGTGGGAGCGGGGCTCCTCCTACGAGCAGTACTTC.

This clonotype was picked up many times. The J gene is TRBJ1-5, the V gene TRBV28; the D gene is possibly TRBD1 (6 bases). Germline V lookup: CDR1 MDHEN, CDR2 SYDVKM. With 6 bases removed from V and 3 bases from J, the gap between germline ends came to 18 bases. The CDR3 length is 16 residues. The CDR3 here is CASRLGTQSINQPQHF. In DNA, the CDR3 is TGTGCCAGCAGGTTAGGGACACAGTCAATCAATCAGCCCCAGCATTTT.

Ten or more counts support this clonotype. The genes are TRBV2 and TRBJ1-2, with a tentative D call TRBD1 (5 bases). CDR3 size: 14 residues. Germline CDR1 and CDR2: SNHLY and FYNNEI. Trimming took off 7 bases at V and 3 bases at J, with 15 bases between the two ends. In nucleotides, the CDR3 is TGTGCCAGCATCGCTTGGCGAGGGGACTATGGCTACACCTTC. The encoded protein is CASIAWRGDYGYTF.

Only a few counts were recorded for this clonotype. V is TRBV12-3 or TRBV12-4 and J is TRBJ2-1; D is perhaps TRBD2 (5 bases). CDR3 size: 15 residues. V was pared by 2 bases and J by 4 bases, with 12 bases between. CDR3: CASSLLAGIYNEQFF. As DNA, the CDR3 is TGTGCCAGCAGTTTACTAGCAGGTATTTACAATGAGCAGTTCTTC.

This rearrangement joins TRBV5-1 to TRBJ1-5, with D tentatively TRBD1 (6 bases). CDR1 is SGHRS, CDR2 YFSETQ, per germline. The CDR3 has 15 residues. V was shortened by 0 bases and J by 6 bases, with 13 bases between the two germline ends. The CDR3 nucleotides read TGCGCCAGCAGCTTGGAAGGGACAAGAAGTCAGCCCCAGCATTTT. Residues: CASSLEGTRSQPQHF.

The sample holds many counts of this clonotype. The chain combines TRBV6-2 or TRBV6-3 with TRBJ1-2; D gene ambiguous. The CDR3 covers 13 residues. Germline V gives CDR1 MNHEY, CDR2 SVGEGT. V dropped 2 bases and J dropped 6 bases, with 10 bases sitting between them. Here the CDR3 DNA reads TGTGCCAGCAGTTACCCATCCGGAGATGGCTACACCTTC. Translated, it gives CASSYPSGDGYTF.

This clonotype was picked up many times. The chain links TRBV27 to TRBJ2-5; a possible D gene is TRBD1 (5 bases). Trimming stripped 5 bases from V and 6 bases from J, with 22 bases between. This CDR3 region has 16 residues. Germline CDR1 MNHEY, CDR2 SMNVEV (reference sequence). The CDR3 sequence is CASSPRQSLSLQTQYF. In DNA, the CDR3 is TGTGCCAGCAGTCCCCGACAGTCCCTCTCCCTCCAGACCCAGTACTTC.

In its sample, this clonotype was seen many times. The chain uses TRBV7-2 and TRBJ2-5; D might be TRBD1 (5 bases). The CDR3 has 13 residues. CDR1 is SGHTA, CDR2 FQGNSA, per germline. V lost 5 bases to trimming and J lost 5 bases, with 12 bases between them. This chain's CDR3 is CASSNGHGETQYF. CDR3 in DNA: TGTGCCAGCAGCAACGGACACGGGGAGACCCAGTACTTC.

This clonotype was counted at least ten times. The rearrangement joins TRBV27 to TRBJ2-5; TRBD2 aligns across 11 bases. Germline V lookup: CDR1 MNHEY, CDR2 SMNVEV (reference sequence). V was pared by 5 bases and J by 6 bases, with 11 bases of the junction left unmatched. This CDR3 spans 16 amino acids. As DNA, the CDR3 is TGTGCCAGCAGTCGAACTAGCGGGAGTGCATTGAAGACCCAGTACTTC. Residues: CASSRTSGSALKTQYF.

This clonotype showed up many times. This chain joins TRBV20-1 and TRBJ1-2; the D gene is possibly TRBD1 (6 bases). There are 14 residues in the CDR3. Germline CDR1 reads DFQATT; CDR2 reads SNEGSKA (reference sequence). V dropped 0 bases and J dropped 4 bases, with 12 bases sitting between them. The CDR3 spells CSARDQGYGYGYTF. The CDR3 region has the DNA TGCAGTGCTAGAGATCAGGGGTATGGCTATGGCTACACCTTC.

This clonotype has just a few counts. V gene TRBV6-1 combines with J gene TRBJ2-4; 11 bases align to TRBD1. Germline values: CDR1 MNHNS, CDR2 SASEGT. The V gene end was trimmed by 9 bases and the J gene end by 2 bases; junction bases not matched to a gene: 15. This CDR3 is built from 18 residues. In DNA, the CDR3 is TGTGCCAGTCGGGGACAGGGGGTTTCTAGCGGGACCAAAAACATTCAGTACTTC. This sequence encodes CASRGQGVSSGTKNIQYF.

Many counts were recorded for this clonotype. The chain has TRBV2 and TRBJ2-7; 8 bases agree with TRBD2. Germline V gene lookup returns CDR1 SNHLY and CDR2 FYNNEI. The CDR3 loop spans 13 amino acids. J gave up 7 bases and V 8 bases, and 10 bases lay outside the gene matches. As DNA, the CDR3 is TGTGCCAGCGGGCAGCGGGAGTCGGGGGAGCAGTACTTC. This sequence encodes CASGQRESGEQYF.

In the case of this clonotype: This may arise from a read error, as a much more abundant clone is one base away. The chain links TRBV7-6 to TRBJ2-5; D unresolved. The CDR3 consists of 13 residues. V lost 6 bases and J 5 bases, leaving 13 bases between the germline ends. Germline V gives CDR1 SGHVS, CDR2 FNYEAQ. CDR3 sequence reads: CASSPGLWETQYF. CDR3 coding DNA: TGTGCCAGCAGTCCGGGCCTTTGGGAGACCCAGTACTTC.